This T cell receptor (beta chain) was sequenced for a study of Tregs in tolerant kidney transplant recipients. Recipients received nonmyeloablative bone marrow transplants from related graft donors, with transient mixed chimerism. Unstimulated Tregs (CD4+CD25+CD127-) and CD4+CD25- non-Tregs were sorted from PBMCs. Study conclusions and caveats: No direct test of biological reproducibility was done here. Tregs expanded with activated donor B cells seemed most donor-specific.

As regards this clone: Its antigen is not identified. The CDR3 extends 3 residues past the end of the read, so its final part is completed from the germline J gene.

V was clipped by 2 bases and J by 9 bases, with 14 bases between them. Germline V gives CDR1 KGHSH, CDR2 LQKENI. The CDR3 has 14 residues. The repertoire was sequenced with immunoSEQ multiplex PCR; TCRdb's copy has only in-frame clones and lacks some. In all, the sample yields 20,000 to 30,000 clones. The origin of this receptor is a human patient who received a combined kidney and bone marrow transplant. The graft donor may be the source of some T cells. The sequencing here drew on CD4+ T cells from blood (PBMCs), taken 6 months after the transplant. The chain joins TRBV18 to TRBJ1-5; perhaps TRBD1 as D (5 bases). The sequenced part of the CDR3 DNA is TGTGCCAGCTCACCAGGGACTAGCCCCGGGCCC. This encodes CASSPGTSPGP. The whole CDR3 region reads CASSPGTSPGPQHF.